This T cell receptor (beta chain) was recovered during a study of shared T cell receptors in the human thymus. Sequencing used immunoSEQ multiplex PCR; TCRdb keeps in-frame clones, though not all of them. The sample has hundreds of thousands of clones, 70% to 90% seen once. This CDR3 is 13 amino acids long. The sample was also reused in another study, on human thymus T cells. That paper notes: Corrective cardiac operations yielded the resected thymus tissue. Repertoires sampled from thymus and blood appeared biased in V and J gene usage. Related studies noted strongly shared thymic repertoires across unrelated people.

Material for sequencing was thymocytes. The origin of this receptor is a boy younger than two with a congenital heart defect. The rearrangement joins TRBV12-2 to TRBJ2-5; TRBD2 is the table's D call, not checked against the DNA. TRBV12-2 is marked as a pseudogene. In DNA form, the CDR3 reads TGTGCAAGTCGCTTAGCGAGAAGAGAGACCCAGTACTTC. Protein product: CASRLARRETQYF.